This entry lists 15 T cell receptor beta chains sequenced from one sample in a study of cytomegalovirus exposure and HLA in healthy donors. This PCR relied on a set of 60 Vbeta primers and 13 Jbeta primers. This table comes from immunoSEQ multiplex PCR, and its TCRdb copy is limited to in-frame clones, with some not included. The sample shows 95,000 to 150,000 clones, 65% to 90% of them seen only once. Sequencing was done on a sample of PBMCs. These receptors originate from a man aged 25 to 45 in good health and CMV-seronegative.

The CDR3 nucleotides read TGTGCCAGCTCACCCGGGGGACAGGAGCAAAAACCCTTTAGCACTGAAGCTTTCTTT. Translation: CASSPGGQEQKPFSTEAFF. This chain links TRBV18 with TRBJ1-1; TRBD1 matches 8 bases. The V gene's germline CDR1 is KGHSH and CDR2 LQKENI. V shed 3 bases and J 4 bases; nucleotides not matched to a gene: 19. This CDR3 spans 19 amino acids.

The J gene is TRBJ2-3, the V gene TRBV7-8; 7 nucleotides match TRBD1. The germline V gene has CDR1 SGHVS and CDR2 FQNEAQ. J lost 2 bases, V lost 1 base, and 3 bases had no gene match. There are 15 residues in the CDR3. CDR3 in DNA: TGTGCCAGCAGCTTAGGGACAGGTAACACAGATACGCAGTATTTT. Amino acid sequence: CASSLGTGNTDTQYF.

The rearrangement links TRBV9 to TRBJ1-4; D might be TRBD1 (6 bases). V lost 2 bases to trimming and J lost 4 bases, with 9 bases between them. The CDR3 sequence is 14 residues long. Per the germline V gene, CDR1 is SGDLS and CDR2 is YYNGEE. Here the CDR3 DNA reads TGTGCCAGCAGCGTTACAGGGAATAATGAAAAACTGTTTTTT. Amino acids: CASSVTGNNEKLFF.

This clone was observed a handful of times. V gene TRBV6-4 combines with J gene TRBJ2-1; 13 bases match TRBD2. The CDR3 loop spans 15 amino acids. Germline V gene lookup returns CDR1 MRHNA and CDR2 SNTAGT. Trimming at V came to 2 bases and at J to 5 bases, leaving 0 bases not matched to a gene. CDR3 loop: CASSDGTSGDNEQFF. The CDR3 DNA reads TGTGCCAGCAGTGACGGGACTAGCGGGGACAATGAGCAGTTCTTC.

This clone was seen a single time. CDR3 region: CASSPVAGQGDEKLFF. For the CDR3, the DNA is TGCGCCAGCAGCCCTGTGGCGGGACAGGGGGATGAAAAACTGTTTTTT. The rearrangement links TRBV4-1 to TRBJ1-4; 11 positions agree with TRBD1. Germline values: CDR1 MGHRA, CDR2 YSYEKL. This CDR3 has 16 amino acids. With V trimmed by 4 bases and J by 6 bases, 7 bases remained unmatched.

The chain uses TRBV27 and TRBJ2-1; 10 nucleotides align to TRBD2. The CDR3 totals 15 residues. The junction had 8 bases not matched to a gene; V was cut back by 8 bases and J by 4 bases. From germline, CDR1 is MNHEY and CDR2 SMNVEV (reference sequence). The CDR3 DNA sequence: TGTGCCAGCGTCCGGACTAGCGGAATTTACAATGAGCAGTTCTTC. It translates to CASVRTSGIYNEQFF.

The chain joins TRBV1 to TRBJ2-4; the table's D call of TRBD2 was not tested on the DNA. TRBV1 represents a pseudogene. This CDR3 has 18 amino acids. CDR3 amino acids: CTSSQNGIAGGPKNIQYF. CDR3 DNA sequence: TGCACCAGCAGCCAAAACGGTATAGCGGGGGGCCCCAAAAACATTCAGTACTTC.

The gene calls are TRBV5-1 and TRBJ2-7, with 8 bases that match TRBD2. Trimming at V came to 3 bases and at J to 2 bases, leaving 7 bases not matched to a gene. CDR3 length: 15 residues. Germline assignment: CDR1 SGHRS and CDR2 YFSETQ. In DNA, the CDR3 is TGCGCCAGCAGCTCCCGGGGGGGGCTTCCCTACGAGCAGTACTTC. Protein product: CASSSRGGLPYEQYF.

The rearrangement links TRBV19 to TRBJ2-3, with TRBD2 matching over 10 bases. The CDR3 spans 17 residues. The V gene end was trimmed by 3 bases and the J gene end by 0 bases; junction bases not matched to a gene: 6. Germline V CDR1 and CDR2: LNHDA, SQIVND (reference sequence). The CDR3 DNA is TGTGCCAGTAGTATCAATGGGGGACTAGCGAGCACAGATACGCAGTATTTT. The encoded protein is CASSINGGLASTDTQYF.

The chain employs TRBV6-1 and TRBJ2-3, with 8 bases lining up with TRBD2. The CDR3 is 15 amino acids. Germline-derived CDR1 and CDR2 are MNHNS and SASEGT. Trimming cost V 4 bases and J 4 bases; bases outside gene matches: 7. Here the CDR3 reads CASSAGGAVADTQYF. The CDR3 bases are TGTGCCAGCAGTGCCGGGGGGGCAGTCGCAGATACGCAGTATTTT.

The rearrangement uses TRBV5-1 and TRBJ1-4, with TRBD1 identical over 7 bases. The CDR3 is 13 amino acids. CDR1 and CDR2 (germline): SGHRS, YFSETQ. V shed 4 bases and J 7 bases; nucleotides not matched to a gene: 4. CDR3 sequence reads: CASSAGGLEKLFF. CDR3 DNA: TGCGCCAGCAGCGCAGGGGGTCTTGAAAAACTGTTTTTT.

The chain combines TRBV28 with TRBJ2-5; 7 bases fit TRBD1. Germline V CDR1 and CDR2: MDHEN, SYDVKM. The CDR3 extends over 16 amino acids. Losses at the gene ends were 5 bases for V and 0 bases for J; bases not matched to a gene: 9. The CDR3: CASSRWGRGYQETQYF. CDR3 bases: TGTGCCAGCAGTCGATGGGGCAGGGGGTACCAAGAGACCCAGTACTTC. Full variable domain (outside the CDR3, taken from reference TRBV28 and TRBJ2-5): DVKVTQSSRYLVKRTGEKVFLECVQDMDHENMFWYRQDPGLGLRLIYFSYDVKMKEKGDIPEGYSVSREKKERFSLILESASTNQTSMYLCASSRWGRGYQETQYFGPGTRLLVL.

V usage is TRBV4-1 and J usage is TRBJ2-7, with 8 bases aligning to TRBD1. The trim removed 0 bases at V and 7 bases at J, leaving 11 bases unmatched. Germline V gene lookup returns CDR1 MGHRA and CDR2 YSYEKL. The CDR3 has 16 amino acids. CDR3 sequence reads: CASSQDRGRGLGEQYF. Here the CDR3 DNA reads TGCGCCAGCAGCCAAGATCGGGGCAGGGGGCTGGGAGAGCAGTACTTC.

The CDR3 reads CAISELTGNGYTF. The CDR3 coding sequence is TGTGCCATCAGTGAATTGACAGGGAATGGCTACACCTTC. The chain links TRBV10-3 to TRBJ1-2; 7 bases are shared with TRBD1. The V gene's germline CDR1 is ENHRY and CDR2 SYGVKD. CDR3 length: 13 amino acids. J gave up 6 bases and V 3 bases, and 4 bases lay outside the gene matches.

This rearrangement joins TRBV6-1 to TRBJ2-5; weak D call: TRBD1 (5 bases). V lost 5 bases and J 5 bases, leaving 15 bases between the germline ends. CDR3 length equals 14 residues. Looked up from germline, CDR1 is MNHNS and CDR2 is SASEGT. The CDR3 bases are TGTGCCAGCAGTCAACCTCAGGGTGGGGAGACCCAGTACTTC. It yields the protein CASSQPQGGETQYF.